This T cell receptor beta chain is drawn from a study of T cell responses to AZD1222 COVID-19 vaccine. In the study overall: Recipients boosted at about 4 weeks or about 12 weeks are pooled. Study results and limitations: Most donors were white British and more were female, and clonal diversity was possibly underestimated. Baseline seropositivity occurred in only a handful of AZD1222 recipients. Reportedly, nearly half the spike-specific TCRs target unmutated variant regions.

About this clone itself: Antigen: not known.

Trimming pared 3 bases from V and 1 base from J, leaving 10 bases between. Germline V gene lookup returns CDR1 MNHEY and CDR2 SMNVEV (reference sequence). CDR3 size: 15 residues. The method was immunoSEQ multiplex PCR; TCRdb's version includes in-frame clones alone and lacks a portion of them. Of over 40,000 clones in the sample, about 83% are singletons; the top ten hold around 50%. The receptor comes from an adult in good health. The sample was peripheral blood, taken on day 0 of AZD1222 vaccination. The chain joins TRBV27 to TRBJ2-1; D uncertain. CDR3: CASSFRMGSYNEQFF. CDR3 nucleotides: TGTGCCAGCAGTTTCCGGATGGGGTCCTACAATGAGCAGTTCTTC.